This passage covers 30 T cell receptor beta chains from one sample sequenced in a study of blood T cells in healthy people across ages. Using a J-beta primer mix together with a sample-barcoded 5' primer, a second PCR was run for about 6 to 12 cycles. MiXCR, applied by TCRdb to the 5' RACE reads, yields one record per CDR3 protein. The sample consists of around 690,000 distinct CDR3 sequences, roughly 53% of them appearing once. The sequenced sample consisted of blood. The source of these receptors is a man aged 60-69 years in good health.

The chain recombines TRBV5-1 with TRBJ1-5; 9 bases line up with TRBD1. This CDR3 spans 16 amino acids. Germline-derived CDR1 and CDR2 are SGHRS and YFSETQ. The trim removed 1 base at V and 3 bases at J, leaving 5 bases unmatched. CDR3 coding DNA: TGCGCCAGCAGCTTGAACGGACAGGGGAACAATCAGCCCCAGCATTTT. Its protein is CASSLNGQGNNQPQHF.

The chain links TRBV20-1 to TRBJ1-2; 7 nucleotides agree with TRBD1. This CDR3 is 15 amino acids long. The germline gives CDR1 DFQATT, CDR2 SNEGSKA (reference sequence). Unmatched junction bases numbered 7, after V lost 3 bases and J lost 0 bases. In DNA, the CDR3 is TGCAGTGCTAGGGGGGGGGACAGCCCTAACTATGGCTACACCTTC. As protein: CSARGGDSPNYGYTF.

The table lists this clonotype with a few counts. The rearrangement joins TRBV12-3 or TRBV12-4 to TRBJ2-3, with 7 bases lining up with TRBD1. V was pared by 8 bases and J by 2 bases, with 13 bases of the junction left unmatched. The CDR3 is 16 residues long. CDR3 sequence reads: CASQSSGGSITDTQYF. CDR3 DNA sequence: TGTGCCAGCCAAAGCTCAGGGGGTTCAATCACAGATACGCAGTATTTT.

This clonotype was counted many times. This chain links TRBV7-9 with TRBJ2-5; TRBD2 might be the D (5 bases). V was pared by 3 bases and J by 11 bases, with 22 bases between. Germline V gene data show CDR1 as SEHNR and CDR2 as FQNEAQ (reference sequence). The CDR3 runs 15 residues. The CDR3, as DNA: TGTGCCAGCAGCTTGAACAGCGGACCCGAGACTGAGCAGTACTTC. Protein: CASSLNSGPETEQYF.

The J gene is TRBJ1-1, the V gene TRBV20-1; D gene ambiguous. Deletions cut 0 bases from V and 0 bases from J, with 11 bases between. This CDR3 is built from 15 residues. Germline assignment: CDR1 DFQATT and CDR2 SNEGSKA (reference sequence). The DNA for the CDR3 is TGCAGTGCTAGAGATGTGAAAGGCTTGAACACTGAAGCTTTCTTT. Protein product: CSARDVKGLNTEAFF.

The chain has TRBV28 and TRBJ1-4; 9 bases are a match to TRBD1. V lost 6 bases, J lost 8 bases, and 7 bases stayed unmatched. Germline CDR1 MDHEN, CDR2 SYDVKM. This CDR3 comprises 14 residues. This CDR3 is CASRSGTGREKLFF. The CDR3 nucleotides are TGTGCCAGCAGATCCGGGACAGGGCGGGAAAAACTGTTTTTT.

The chain carries TRBV7-7 and TRBJ2-5; TRBD2 agrees at 7 bases. The CDR3 has 15 residues. Losses at the gene ends were 2 bases for V and 2 bases for J; bases not matched to a gene: 5. Germline CDR1 and CDR2: SSHAT and FNYEAQ (reference sequence). CDR3 DNA sequence: TGTGCCAGCAGCTTAATCTTCGGGGGGCAAGAGACCCAGTACTTC. Amino acids: CASSLIFGGQETQYF.

The CDR3 loop reads CSAPLRAQETQYF. CDR3 DNA sequence: TGCAGTGCTCCACTAAGGGCGCAAGAGACCCAGTACTTC. This chain uses TRBV20-1 with TRBJ2-5; no clear D. Germline V gene data show CDR1 as DFQATT and CDR2 as SNEGSKA (reference sequence). V was shortened by 5 bases and J by 2 bases, with 12 bases between the two germline ends. There are 13 residues in the CDR3.

CDR3 region: CASSPGPINEKLFF. In nucleotides, the CDR3 is TGCGCCAGCAGCCCGGGACCGATAAATGAAAAACTGTTTTTT. The rearrangement links TRBV5-1 to TRBJ1-4; TRBD1 might be the D (5 bases). V was cut by 4 bases and J by 5 bases, with 12 bases left in between. The CDR3 totals 14 residues. Germline CDR1 SGHRS, CDR2 YFSETQ.

V is TRBV7-2 and J is TRBJ2-2; D might be TRBD1 or TRBD2, each matching 6 bases. The CDR3 consists of 15 residues. Trimming stripped 2 bases from V and 8 bases from J, with 15 bases between. Looked up from germline, CDR1 is SGHTA and CDR2 is FQGNSA. DNA for the CDR3: TGTGCCAGCAGCTTAATGGGGGGCGCGTCTGGGGAGCTGTTTTTT. It is translated as CASSLMGGASGELFF.

There are a few counts of this clonotype. The chain has TRBV25-1 and TRBJ2-1; D possibly corresponds to TRBD1 (5 bases). Looked up from germline, CDR1 is MGHDK and CDR2 is SYGVNS. This CDR3 contains 16 residues. With 4 bases removed from V and 5 bases from J, the gap between germline ends came to 18 bases. CDR3 bases: TGTGCCAGCAGTGTTTTGGGGCAGGGCGTTCACAATGAGCAGTTCTTC. Translation gives CASSVLGQGVHNEQFF.

The gene calls are TRBV5-1 and TRBJ2-1, with 13 positions matching TRBD2. CDR1 is SGHRS and CDR2 is YFSETQ in the germline V gene. This CDR3 has 17 residues. V shed 9 bases, J shed 8 bases, and the junction held 17 bases outside the gene matches. CDR3 DNA: TGCGCCACGACCCCCACTAGCGGGGGGGCGAATATACATGAGCAGTTCTTC. Amino acids: CATTPTSGGANIHEQFF.

The chain employs TRBV5-1 and TRBJ1-1; D remains ambiguous. The V gene lost 0 bases and the J gene lost 2 bases, with 8 bases spanning the gap. Looked up from germline, CDR1 is SGHRS and CDR2 is YFSETQ. CDR3 length: 14 residues. The CDR3 region has the DNA TGCGCCAGCAGCTTGGTAGAACCCAACACTGAAGCTTTCTTT. Translated, it gives CASSLVEPNTEAFF. The full variable domain, completed using reference TRBV5-1 and TRBJ1-1, is KAGVTQTPRYLIKTRGQQVTLSCSPISGHRSVSWYQQTPGQGLQFLFEYFSETQRNKGNFPGRFSGRQFSNSRSEMNVSTLELGDSALYLCASSLVEPNTEAFFGQGTRLTVV.

This clonotype occurred once. This chain connects TRBV6-2 or TRBV6-3 to TRBJ2-2; 7 nucleotides match TRBD1. Germline V gene lookup returns CDR1 MNHEY and CDR2 SVGEGT. V was clipped by 10 bases and J by 8 bases; unmatched bases: 10. This CDR3 has 13 residues. CDR3 amino acids: CAIRDSNRGELFF. The CDR3 DNA sequence: TGTGCCATCCGGGACAGCAACAGGGGGGAGCTGTTTTTT.

V and J are TRBV6-2 or TRBV6-3 and TRBJ2-5, with TRBD2 matching over 8 bases. The CDR3 loop spans 14 amino acids. CDR1 is MNHEY and CDR2 is SVGEGT in the germline V gene. Germline trimming cut 6 bases from V and 11 bases from J; bases unmatched to any gene: 14. The CDR3 sequence: CASRSGGSYNEQYF. CDR3 DNA: TGTGCCAGCAGAAGCGGGGGTTCCTACAATGAGCAGTACTTC.

CDR3 DNA sequence: TGTGCCAGCAGTTACTCAAGGGACAGGGGTGACGAGCAGTACTTC. This encodes CASSYSRDRGDEQYF. V is TRBV6-6 and J is TRBJ2-7; 10 bases fit TRBD1. The ends lost 0 bases at V and 5 bases at J; junction bases unmatched: 4. The CDR3 is made up of 15 amino acids. Germline lookup yields CDR1 MNHNY and CDR2 SVGAGI (reference sequence).

This clonotype turned up a few times. This chain uses TRBV20-1 with TRBJ1-2; D gene uncertain. Trimming cost V 0 bases and J 2 bases, with 7 bases left between them. Germline assignment: CDR1 DFQATT and CDR2 SNEGSKA (reference sequence). CDR3 length: 13 residues. The CDR3 DNA reads TGCAGTGCTAGAGATGGGCGGAACTATGGCTACACCTTC. As protein: CSARDGRNYGYTF.

This clonotype was counted a few times. V gene TRBV6-5 combines with J gene TRBJ2-3, with TRBD1 matching 10 bases. Germline loops: CDR1 MNHEY, CDR2 SVGAGI. V lost 0 bases to trimming and J lost 4 bases; unmatched junction nucleotides: 1. There are 15 residues in the CDR3. In nucleotides, the CDR3 is TGTGCCAGCAGTTACTCCGGACAGGGGGCAGATACGCAGTATTTT. Its translation is CASSYSGQGADTQYF.

This chain links TRBV3-1 with TRBJ1-3; D remains unclear. This CDR3 has 14 amino acids. The V gene lost 4 bases and the J gene lost 4 bases, with 11 bases spanning the gap. Per germline, CDR1 LGHDT and CDR2 YNNKEL (reference sequence). The chain's CDR3 is CASSLLDGGNTIYF. The CDR3 nucleotides read TGTGCCAGCAGCCTTCTGGACGGAGGAAACACCATATATTTT.

J is TRBJ2-5 and V is TRBV12-5, with a possible D match to TRBD2 (5 bases). Trimming took off 5 bases at V and 5 bases at J, with 18 bases between the two ends. Germline V gene sequence: CDR1 LGHNT, CDR2 FRNRAP. The CDR3 runs 15 residues. CDR3 bases: TGTGCTAGTGGTCCCGGACTCCGTGGGCAGGAGACCCAGTACTTC. Its translation: CASGPGLRGQETQYF.

This chain connects TRBV10-1 to TRBJ2-5, with 12 bases identical to TRBD2. The V and J ends lost 5 bases and 4 bases, in that order; junction bases with no gene match: 5. This CDR3 spans 15 amino acids. CDR1 and CDR2 (germline): WNHNN, SYGVQD (reference sequence). The CDR3 reads CASSRLAGDRETQYF. DNA for the CDR3: TGCGCCAGCAGTCGACTAGCGGGGGATAGAGAGACCCAGTACTTC.

V gene TRBV20-1 combines with J gene TRBJ2-4; 14 positions match TRBD2. Trimming took 3 bases from V and 9 from J; bases not matched to a gene: 13. Germline CDR1 and CDR2: DFQATT and SNEGSKA (reference sequence). CDR3 length: 17 residues. DNA of the CDR3: TGCAGTGCTAGCCGACTAGCGGGGGGGCCAAGGGTAGGCATTCAGTACTTC. This sequence encodes CSASRLAGGPRVGIQYF.

This clonotype occurred a few times. The chain recombines TRBV4-1 with TRBJ2-5; a possible D gene is TRBD1 (6 bases). V lost 0 bases and J 1 base, leaving 15 bases between the germline ends. This CDR3 is 17 amino acids long. The germline V gene encodes CDR1 MGHRA and CDR2 YSYEKL. CDR3 DNA sequence: TGCGCCAGCAGCCAAGAAGGGGGTAGCGCGACCCAAGAGACCCAGTACTTC. Translation gives CASSQEGGSATQETQYF.

This clonotype was found a few times. The chain carries TRBV18 and TRBJ2-1; D unclear. Germline CDR1 is KGHSH and CDR2 is LQKENI. This CDR3 is 11 amino acids long. Between the trimmed V and J ends, which lost 3 bases and 10 bases, there was a span of 7 bases. CDR3 DNA sequence: TGTGCCAGCTCACCTCGAGACGAGCAGTTCTTC. This codes for CASSPRDEQFF.

The genes are TRBV28 and TRBJ2-5; a weak D match, TRBD2 (5 bases). Trimming took off 6 bases at V and 5 bases at J, with 19 bases between the two ends. The CDR3 covers 15 residues. Looked up from germline, CDR1 is MDHEN and CDR2 is SYDVKM. The CDR3 region is CASRTDSGFRETQYF. CDR3 in DNA: TGTGCCAGCAGAACGGACTCGGGGTTTCGGGAGACCCAGTACTTC.

The gene calls are TRBV28 and TRBJ1-6, with a tentative D call TRBD1 (6 bases). Germline V gives CDR1 MDHEN, CDR2 SYDVKM. V dropped 5 bases and J dropped 7 bases, with 12 bases sitting between them. This CDR3 comprises 14 residues. The CDR3 coding sequence is TGTGCCAGCAGTATAGGACAGCTCAATTCACCCCTCCACTTT. Encoded protein: CASSIGQLNSPLHF.

V and J are TRBV2 and TRBJ1-4; D not resolved. V was shortened by 5 bases and J by 3 bases, with 10 bases between the two germline ends. The CDR3 sequence is 14 residues long. CDR1 and CDR2 (germline): SNHLY, FYNNEI. CDR3 residues: CASSPMLPNEKLFF. The CDR3 nucleotides are TGTGCCAGCAGTCCCATGTTACCTAATGAAAAACTGTTTTTT.

The V and J genes are TRBV28 and TRBJ2-1, with unresolved D. Trimming shortened V by 8 bases and J by 0 bases, and 8 bases separated the two germline ends. CDR3 size: 13 residues. Looked up from germline, CDR1 is MDHEN and CDR2 is SYDVKM. CDR3 bases: TGTGCCAGCGAGGTTGGCTCCTACAATGAGCAGTTCTTC. This gives the protein CASEVGSYNEQFF.

This chain uses TRBV4-2 with TRBJ2-1; D uncertain. Per the germline V gene, CDR1 is LGHNA and CDR2 is YNFKEQ. The CDR3 contains 18 residues. The germline V and J ends were trimmed by 1 base and 8 bases, with 24 bases remaining between them. The CDR3 region has the DNA TGTGCCAGCAGCCAAGGCCCCTCCGGCTCACAAGTCGCCGATGAGCAGTTCTTC. Its protein product is CASSQGPSGSQVADEQFF.

The table lists this clonotype with a count of one. Likely a read error: the CDR3 ends without its conserved phenylalanine or tryptophan. The chain recombines TRBV4-1 with TRBJ2-7; 11 bases match TRBD2. The CDR3 runs to 17 residues. Looked up from germline, CDR1 is MGHRA and CDR2 is YSYEKL. V lost 1 base, J lost 0 bases, and 5 bases stayed unmatched. Written as DNA, the CDR3 is TGCGCCAGCAGCCAAGCAATAGCGGGGGGGATCTCCTACGAGCAGTACATC. Translation: CASSQAIAGGISYEQYI.